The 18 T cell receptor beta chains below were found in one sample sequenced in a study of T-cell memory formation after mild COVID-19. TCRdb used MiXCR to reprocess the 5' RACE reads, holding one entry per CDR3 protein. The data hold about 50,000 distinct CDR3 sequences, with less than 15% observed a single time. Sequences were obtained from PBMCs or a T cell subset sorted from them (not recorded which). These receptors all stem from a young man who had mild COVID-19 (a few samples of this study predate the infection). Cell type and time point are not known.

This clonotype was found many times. Here the CDR3 DNA reads TGTGCCAGCAGCATCGAAACGGGACAGACCTACGAGCAGTACTTC. Residues: CASSIETGQTYEQYF. V is TRBV7-2 and J is TRBJ2-7, with TRBD1 matching over 7 bases. Germline CDR1 SGHTA, CDR2 FQGNSA. The CDR3 totals 15 residues. The ends lost 5 bases at V and 2 bases at J; junction bases unmatched: 9. Variable domain in full (rest from reference TRBV7-2 and TRBJ2-7): GAGVSQSPSNKVTEKGKDVELRCDPISGHTALYWYRQSLGQGLEFLIYFQGNSAPDKSGLPSDRFSAERTGGSVSTLTIQRTQQEDSAVYLCASSIETGQTYEQYFGPGTRLTVT.

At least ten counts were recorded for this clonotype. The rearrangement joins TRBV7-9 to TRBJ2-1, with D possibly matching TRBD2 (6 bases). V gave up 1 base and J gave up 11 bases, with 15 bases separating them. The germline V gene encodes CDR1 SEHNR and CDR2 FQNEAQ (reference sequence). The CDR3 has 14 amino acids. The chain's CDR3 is CASSLVGTPNQQFF. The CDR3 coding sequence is TGTGCCAGCAGCTTAGTGGGGACTCCCAACCAGCAGTTCTTC.

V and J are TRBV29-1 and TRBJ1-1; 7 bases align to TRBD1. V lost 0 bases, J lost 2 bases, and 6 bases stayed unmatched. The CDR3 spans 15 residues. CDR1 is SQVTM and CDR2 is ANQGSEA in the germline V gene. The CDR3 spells CSVEDRDRTNTEAFF. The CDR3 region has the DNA TGCAGCGTTGAAGATCGGGACAGAACAAACACTGAAGCTTTCTTT.

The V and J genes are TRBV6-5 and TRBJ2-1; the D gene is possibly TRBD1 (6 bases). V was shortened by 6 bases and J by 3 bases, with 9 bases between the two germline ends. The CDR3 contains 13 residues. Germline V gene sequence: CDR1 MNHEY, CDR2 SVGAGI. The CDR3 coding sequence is TGTGCCAGCAGGCCACAGGGCTACAATGAGCAGTTCTTC. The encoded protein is CASRPQGYNEQFF.

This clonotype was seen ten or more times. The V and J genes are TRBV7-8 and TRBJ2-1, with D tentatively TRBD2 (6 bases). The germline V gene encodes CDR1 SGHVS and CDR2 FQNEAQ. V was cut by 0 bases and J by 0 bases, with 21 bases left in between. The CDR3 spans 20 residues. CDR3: CASSLAFRDFRSSSYNEQFF. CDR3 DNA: TGTGCCAGCAGCTTAGCCTTCCGGGACTTCCGTTCTAGCTCCTACAATGAGCAGTTCTTC.

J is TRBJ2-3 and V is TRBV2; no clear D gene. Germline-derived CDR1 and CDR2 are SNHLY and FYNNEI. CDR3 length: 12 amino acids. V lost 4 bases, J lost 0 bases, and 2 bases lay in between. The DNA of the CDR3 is TGTGCCAGCAGTGTTAGCACAGATACGCAGTATTTT. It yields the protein CASSVSTDTQYF. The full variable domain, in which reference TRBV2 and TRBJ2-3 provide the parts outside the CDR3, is EPEVTQTPSHQVTQMGQEVILRCVPISNHLYFYWYRQILGQKVEFLVSFYNNEISEKSEIFDDQFSVERPDGSNFTLKIRSTKLEDSAMYFCASSVSTDTQYFGPGTRLTVL.

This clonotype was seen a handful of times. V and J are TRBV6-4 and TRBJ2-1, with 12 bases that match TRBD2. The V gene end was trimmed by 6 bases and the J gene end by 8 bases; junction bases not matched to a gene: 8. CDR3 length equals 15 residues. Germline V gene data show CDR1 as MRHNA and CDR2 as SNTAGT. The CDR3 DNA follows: TGTGCCAGCAGCCGGACTAGCGGGGAGGGGCATGAGCAGTTCTTC. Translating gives CASSRTSGEGHEQFF.

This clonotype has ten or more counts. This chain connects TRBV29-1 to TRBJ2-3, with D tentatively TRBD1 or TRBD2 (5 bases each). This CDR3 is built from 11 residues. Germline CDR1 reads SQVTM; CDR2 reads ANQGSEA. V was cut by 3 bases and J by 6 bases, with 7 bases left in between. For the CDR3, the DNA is TGCAGCGTTGAGGGGACGGATACGCAGTATTTT. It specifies CSVEGTDTQYF.

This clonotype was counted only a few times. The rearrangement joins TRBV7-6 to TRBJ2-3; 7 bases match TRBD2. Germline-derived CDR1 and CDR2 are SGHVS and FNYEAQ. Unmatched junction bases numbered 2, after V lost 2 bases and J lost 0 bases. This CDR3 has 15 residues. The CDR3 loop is CASSLRRGSTDTQYF. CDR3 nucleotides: TGTGCCAGCAGCTTACGGCGGGGGAGCACAGATACGCAGTATTTT.

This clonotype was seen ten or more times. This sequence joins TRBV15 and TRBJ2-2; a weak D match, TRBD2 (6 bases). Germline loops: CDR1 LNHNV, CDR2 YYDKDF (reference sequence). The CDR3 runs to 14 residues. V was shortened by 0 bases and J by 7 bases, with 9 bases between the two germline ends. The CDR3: CATSRDLGGGELFF. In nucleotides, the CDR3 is TGTGCCACCAGCAGAGATTTGGGGGGCGGGGAGCTGTTTTTT.

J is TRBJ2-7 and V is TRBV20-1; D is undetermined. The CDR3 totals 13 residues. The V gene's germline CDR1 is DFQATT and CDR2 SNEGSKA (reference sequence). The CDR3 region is CRAGASHSYEQYV. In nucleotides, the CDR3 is TGCAGGGCAGGTGCATCCCACTCCTACGAGCAGTACGTC.

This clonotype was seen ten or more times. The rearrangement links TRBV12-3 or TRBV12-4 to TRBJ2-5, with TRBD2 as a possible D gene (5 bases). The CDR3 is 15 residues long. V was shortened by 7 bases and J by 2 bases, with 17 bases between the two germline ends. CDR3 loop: CASTPDAGAQETQYF. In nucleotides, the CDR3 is TGTGCCAGCACCCCCGATGCGGGCGCGCAAGAGACCCAGTACTTC.

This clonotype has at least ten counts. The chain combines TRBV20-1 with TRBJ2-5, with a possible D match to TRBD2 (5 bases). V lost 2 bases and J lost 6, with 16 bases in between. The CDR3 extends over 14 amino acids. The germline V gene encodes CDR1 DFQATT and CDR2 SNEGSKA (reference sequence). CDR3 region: CSARREGLGKTQYF. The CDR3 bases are TGCAGTGCTAGACGGGAAGGGCTGGGGAAGACCCAGTACTTC.

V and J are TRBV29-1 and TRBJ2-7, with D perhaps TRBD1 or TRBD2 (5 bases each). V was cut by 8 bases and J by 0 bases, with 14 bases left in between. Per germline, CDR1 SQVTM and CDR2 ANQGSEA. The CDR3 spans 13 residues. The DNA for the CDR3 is TGCAGCCGAGGGGACGGACGCTCCTACGAGCAGTACGTC. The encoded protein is CSRGDGRSYEQYV.

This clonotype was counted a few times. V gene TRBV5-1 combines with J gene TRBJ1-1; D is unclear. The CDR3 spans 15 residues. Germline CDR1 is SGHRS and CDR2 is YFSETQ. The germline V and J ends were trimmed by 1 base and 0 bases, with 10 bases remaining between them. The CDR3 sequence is CASSLSIAMNTEAFF. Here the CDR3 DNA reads TGCGCCAGCAGCTTGTCCATCGCCATGAACACTGAAGCTTTCTTT.

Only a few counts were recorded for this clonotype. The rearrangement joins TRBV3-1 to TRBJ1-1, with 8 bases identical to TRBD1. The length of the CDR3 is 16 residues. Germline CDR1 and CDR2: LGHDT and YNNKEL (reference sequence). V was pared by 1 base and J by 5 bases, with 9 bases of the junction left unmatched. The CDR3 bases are TGTGCCAGCAGCCAAGTCAGTCAGGGGGCCTGGACTGAAGCTTTCTTT. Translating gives CASSQVSQGAWTEAFF.

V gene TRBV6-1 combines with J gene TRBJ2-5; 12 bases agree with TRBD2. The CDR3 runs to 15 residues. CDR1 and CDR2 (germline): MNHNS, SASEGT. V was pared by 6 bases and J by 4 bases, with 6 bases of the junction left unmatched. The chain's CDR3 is CASSELAGGSETQYF. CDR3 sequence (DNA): TGTGCCAGCAGCGAACTAGCGGGGGGATCAGAGACCCAGTACTTC.

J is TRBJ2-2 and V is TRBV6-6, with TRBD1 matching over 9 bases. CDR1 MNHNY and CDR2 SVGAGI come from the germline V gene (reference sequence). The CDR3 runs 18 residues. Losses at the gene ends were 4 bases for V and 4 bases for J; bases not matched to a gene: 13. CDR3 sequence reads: CASSSTIGDRVFTGELFF. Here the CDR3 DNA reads TGTGCCAGCAGTTCCACTATTGGGGACAGGGTTTTCACCGGGGAGCTGTTTTTT.